One T cell receptor (beta chain) is described in this entry. Antigen: not known. Original processing methods: ImmunoSEQ junction-only sequences lacked quality scores, so their filtering differed. Assay used: immunoSEQ multiplex PCR; TCRdb lists only in-frame clones, some missing. That table supplies the V and J calls and clone size; D and trimming were determined from the DNA. The top ten hold around 0.13% of the sample, which has millions of clones, 95% seen once. These data are taken from a study of shared clonotypes between healthy human individuals. Study-wide findings and caveats: The small donor group covered limited genetic and exposure diversity.

Deletions cut 2 bases from V and 0 bases from J, with 10 bases between. Germline-derived CDR1 and CDR2 are MDHEN and SYDVKM. This CDR3 has 16 residues. The V and J genes are TRBV28 and TRBJ2-2; weak D call: TRBD2 (5 bases). The clonotype comes from a man younger than 35 in good health. Sequencing used naive CD4+ T cells sorted from blood. Subset reported: CD45RA+ positively selected. CDR3 sequence reads: CASSLNPGTNTGELFF. CDR3 DNA sequence: TGTGCCAGCAGTTTAAATCCGGGGACGAACACCGGGGAGCTGTTTTTT.